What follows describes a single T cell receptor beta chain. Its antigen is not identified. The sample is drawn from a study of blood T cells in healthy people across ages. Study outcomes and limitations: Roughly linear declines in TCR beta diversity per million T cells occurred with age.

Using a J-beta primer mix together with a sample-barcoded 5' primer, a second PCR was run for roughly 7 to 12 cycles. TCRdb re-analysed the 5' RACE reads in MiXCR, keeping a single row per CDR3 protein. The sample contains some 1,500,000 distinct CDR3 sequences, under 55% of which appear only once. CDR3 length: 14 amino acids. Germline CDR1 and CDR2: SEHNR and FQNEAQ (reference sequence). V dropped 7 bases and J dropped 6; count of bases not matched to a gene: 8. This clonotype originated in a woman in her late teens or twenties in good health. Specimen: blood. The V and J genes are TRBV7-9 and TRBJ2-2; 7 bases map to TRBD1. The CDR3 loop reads CASIAQGVSGELFF. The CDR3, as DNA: TGTGCCAGCATCGCGCAGGGGGTTTCCGGGGAGCTGTTTTTT.